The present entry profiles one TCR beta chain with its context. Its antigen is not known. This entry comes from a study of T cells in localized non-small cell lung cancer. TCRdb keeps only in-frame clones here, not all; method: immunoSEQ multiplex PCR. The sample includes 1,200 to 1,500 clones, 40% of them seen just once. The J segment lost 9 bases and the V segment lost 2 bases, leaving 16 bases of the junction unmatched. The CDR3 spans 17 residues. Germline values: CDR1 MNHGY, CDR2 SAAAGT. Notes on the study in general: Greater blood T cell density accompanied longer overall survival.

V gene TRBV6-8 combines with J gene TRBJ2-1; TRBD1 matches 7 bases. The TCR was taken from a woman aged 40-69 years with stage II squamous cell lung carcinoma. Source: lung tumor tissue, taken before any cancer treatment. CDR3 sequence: CASSYRPLVKGAGEQFF. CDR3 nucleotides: TGTGCCAGCAGTTACCGCCCTCTAGTGAAGGGGGCCGGTGAGCAGTTCTTC.